This T cell receptor beta chain is drawn from a study of PD-L1 blockade in urothelial cancer. Overall study findings and caveats: Better progression-free and overall survival followed lower pretreatment blood clonality.

Every PCR was spiked with synthetic TCR analog templates. Produced via immunoSEQ multiplex PCR; TCRdb's table is partial and in-frame only. Here the sample spans under 100,000 clones, roughly 80% being singletons. This clone was seen a handful of times. The antigen remains undetermined. The sample here was PBMCs, taken around atezolizumab (anti-PD-L1) treatment. This clonotype originated in a man in his sixties or seventies with urothelial cancer.

CDR3 in DNA: TGTGCCAGCAGTTTAGATCATCCCGGGACAGGATACGAGCAGTACTTC. Translation gives CASSLDHPGTGYEQYF. The chain recombines TRBV27 with TRBJ2-7, with TRBD1 matching over 8 bases. CDR1 is MNHEY, CDR2 SMNVEV, per germline (reference sequence). J gave up 4 bases and V 2 bases, and 10 bases lay outside the gene matches. This CDR3 contains 16 residues.